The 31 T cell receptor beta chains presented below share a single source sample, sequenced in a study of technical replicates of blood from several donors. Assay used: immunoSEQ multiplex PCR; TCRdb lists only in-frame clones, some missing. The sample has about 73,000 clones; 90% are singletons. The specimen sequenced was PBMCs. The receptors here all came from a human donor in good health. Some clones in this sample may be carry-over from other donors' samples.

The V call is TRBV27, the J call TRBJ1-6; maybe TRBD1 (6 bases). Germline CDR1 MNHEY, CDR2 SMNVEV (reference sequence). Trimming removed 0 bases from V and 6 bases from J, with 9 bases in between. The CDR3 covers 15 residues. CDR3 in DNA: TGTGCCAGCAGTTTATCGGGGGCGCTTAATTCACCCCTCCACTTT. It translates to CASSLSGALNSPLHF.

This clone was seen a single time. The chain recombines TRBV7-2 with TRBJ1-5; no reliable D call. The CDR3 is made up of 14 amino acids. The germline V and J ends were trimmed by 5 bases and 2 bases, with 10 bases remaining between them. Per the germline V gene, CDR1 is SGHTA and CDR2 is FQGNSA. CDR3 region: CASSPREGNQPQHF. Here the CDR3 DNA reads TGTGCCAGCAGCCCCCGGGAGGGCAATCAGCCCCAGCATTTT. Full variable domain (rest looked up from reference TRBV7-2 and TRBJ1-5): GAGVSQSPSNKVTEKGKDVELRCDPISGHTALYWYRQSLGQGLEFLIYFQGNSAPDKSGLPSDRFSAERTGGSVSTLTIQRTQQEDSAVYLCASSPREGNQPQHFGDGTRLSIL.

CDR3 in DNA: TGTGCCAGCACCACGACTAGCGGGGTGTGGAAGCAGTACTTC. Protein product: CASTTTSGVWKQYF. The chain carries TRBV28 and TRBJ2-7, with 11 bases fitting TRBD2. The junction had 10 bases not matched to a gene; V was cut back by 7 bases and J by 8 bases. Per the germline V gene, CDR1 is MDHEN and CDR2 is SYDVKM. The CDR3 totals 14 residues.

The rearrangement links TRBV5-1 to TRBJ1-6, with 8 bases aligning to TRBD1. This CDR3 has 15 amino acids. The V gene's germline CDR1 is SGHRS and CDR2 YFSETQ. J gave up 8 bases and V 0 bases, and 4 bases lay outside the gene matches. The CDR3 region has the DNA TGCGCCAGCAGCTTGGAGACAGGGGTGGATTCACCCCTCCACTTT. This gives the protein CASSLETGVDSPLHF.

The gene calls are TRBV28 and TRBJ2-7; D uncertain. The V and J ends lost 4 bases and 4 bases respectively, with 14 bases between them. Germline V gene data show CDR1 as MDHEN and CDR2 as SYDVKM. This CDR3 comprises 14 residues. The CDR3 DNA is TGTGCCAGCAGTTCTGCTAGTCTTGCTTACGAGCAGTACTTC. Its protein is CASSSASLAYEQYF.

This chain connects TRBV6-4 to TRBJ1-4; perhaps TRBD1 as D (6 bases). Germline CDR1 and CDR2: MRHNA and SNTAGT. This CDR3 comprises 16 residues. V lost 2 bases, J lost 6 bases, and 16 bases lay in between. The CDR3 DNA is TGTGCCAGCAGTGACACGAAAGACAGGACCTATGAAAAACTGTTTTTT. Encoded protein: CASSDTKDRTYEKLFF.

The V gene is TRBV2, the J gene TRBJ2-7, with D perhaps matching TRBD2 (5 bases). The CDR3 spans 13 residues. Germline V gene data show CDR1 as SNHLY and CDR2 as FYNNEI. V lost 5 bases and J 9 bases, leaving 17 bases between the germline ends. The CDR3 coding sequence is TGTGCCAGCAGTCTATTTGGAGGTTCGGCGCAGTACTTC. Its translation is CASSLFGGSAQYF.

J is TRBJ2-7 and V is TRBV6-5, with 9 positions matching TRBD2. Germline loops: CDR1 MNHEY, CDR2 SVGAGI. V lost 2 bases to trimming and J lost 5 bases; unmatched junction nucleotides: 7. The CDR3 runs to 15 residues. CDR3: CASSYGREGAHEQYF. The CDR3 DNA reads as TGTGCCAGCAGTTACGGGCGGGAGGGCGCACACGAGCAGTACTTC.

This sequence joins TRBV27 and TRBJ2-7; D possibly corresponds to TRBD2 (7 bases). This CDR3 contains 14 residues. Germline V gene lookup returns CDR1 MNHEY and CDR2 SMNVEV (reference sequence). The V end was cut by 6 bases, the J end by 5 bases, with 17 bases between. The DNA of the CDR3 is TGTGCCAGCAGCCCCGGGGGGCCTGTGCACGAGCAGTACTTC. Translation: CASSPGGPVHEQYF.

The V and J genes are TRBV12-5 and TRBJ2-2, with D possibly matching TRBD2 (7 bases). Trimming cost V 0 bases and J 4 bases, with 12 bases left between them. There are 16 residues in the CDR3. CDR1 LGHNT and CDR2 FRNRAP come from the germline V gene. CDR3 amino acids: CASGLVLGGPTGELFF. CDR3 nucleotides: TGTGCTAGTGGTTTGGTACTGGGGGGGCCCACCGGGGAGCTGTTTTTT.

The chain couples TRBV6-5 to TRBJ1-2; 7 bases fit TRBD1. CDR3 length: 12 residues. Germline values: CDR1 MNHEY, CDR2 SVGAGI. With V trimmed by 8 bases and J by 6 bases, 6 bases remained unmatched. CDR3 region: CASPRQGDGYTF. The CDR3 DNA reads TGTGCCAGCCCGCGACAGGGCGATGGCTACACCTTC.

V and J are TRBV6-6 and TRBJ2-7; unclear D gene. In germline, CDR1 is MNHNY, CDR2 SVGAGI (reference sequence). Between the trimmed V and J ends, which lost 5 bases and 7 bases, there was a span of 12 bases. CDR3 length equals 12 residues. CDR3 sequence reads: CASSDAAEEQYF. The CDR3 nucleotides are TGTGCCAGCAGTGACGCGGCCGAGGAGCAGTACTTC.

CDR3 nucleotide sequence: TGCAGTGGATCGGGAGGGGGAAAGACCCAGTACTTC. It specifies CSGSGGGKTQYF. The genes are TRBV29-1 and TRBJ2-5; 8 bases align to TRBD2. This CDR3 has 12 amino acids. Per the germline V gene, CDR1 is SQVTM and CDR2 is ANQGSEA.

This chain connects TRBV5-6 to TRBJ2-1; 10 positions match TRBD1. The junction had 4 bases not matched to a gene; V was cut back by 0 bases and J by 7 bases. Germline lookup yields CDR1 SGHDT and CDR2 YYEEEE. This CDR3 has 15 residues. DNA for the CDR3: TGTGCCAGCAGCTTGGGACAGGGGGCCAATAATGAGCAGTTCTTC. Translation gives CASSLGQGANNEQFF.

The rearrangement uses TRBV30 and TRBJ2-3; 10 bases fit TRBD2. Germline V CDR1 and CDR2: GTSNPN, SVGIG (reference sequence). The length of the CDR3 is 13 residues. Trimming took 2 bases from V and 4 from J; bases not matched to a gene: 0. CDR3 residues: CAWSLAGADTQYF. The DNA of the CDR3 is TGTGCCTGGAGTCTAGCGGGAGCAGATACGCAGTATTTT. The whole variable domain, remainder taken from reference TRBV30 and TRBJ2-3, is SQTIHQWPATLVQPVGSPLSLECTVEGTSNPNLYWYRQAAGRGLQLLFYSVGIGQISSEVPQNLSASRPQDRQFILSSKKLLLSDSGFYLCAWSLAGADTQYFGPGTRLTVL.

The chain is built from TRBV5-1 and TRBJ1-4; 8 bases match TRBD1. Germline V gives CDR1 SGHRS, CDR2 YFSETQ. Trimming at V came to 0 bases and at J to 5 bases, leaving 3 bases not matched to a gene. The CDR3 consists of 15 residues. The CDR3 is CASSLGAGGNEKLFF. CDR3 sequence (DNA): TGCGCCAGCAGCTTGGGAGCAGGGGGCAATGAAAAACTGTTTTTT.

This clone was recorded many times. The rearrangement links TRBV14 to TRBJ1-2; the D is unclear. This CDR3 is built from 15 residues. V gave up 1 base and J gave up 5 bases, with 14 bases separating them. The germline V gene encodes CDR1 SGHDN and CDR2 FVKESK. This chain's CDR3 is CASSQGFGVRYGYTF. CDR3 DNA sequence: TGTGCCAGCAGCCAAGGGTTCGGGGTCCGGTATGGCTACACCTTC. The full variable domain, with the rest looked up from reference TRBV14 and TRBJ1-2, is EAGVTQFPSHSVIEKGQTVTLRCDPISGHDNLYWYRRVMGKEIKFLLHFVKESKQDESGMPNNRFLAERTGGTYSTLKVQPAELEDSGVYFCASSQGFGVRYGYTFGSGTRLTVV.

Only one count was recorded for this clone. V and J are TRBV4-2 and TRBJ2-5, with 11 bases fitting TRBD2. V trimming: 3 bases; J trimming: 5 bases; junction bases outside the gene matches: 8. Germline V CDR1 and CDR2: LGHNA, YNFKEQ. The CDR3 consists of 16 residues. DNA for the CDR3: TGTGCCAGCAGCCAGACTAGCGGGGACCTTTGGGAGACCCAGTACTTC. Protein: CASSQTSGDLWETQYF.

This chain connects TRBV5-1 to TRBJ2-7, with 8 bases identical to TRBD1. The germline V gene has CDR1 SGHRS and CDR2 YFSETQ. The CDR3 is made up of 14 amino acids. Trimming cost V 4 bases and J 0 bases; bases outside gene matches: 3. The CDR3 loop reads CASSATGGSYEQYF. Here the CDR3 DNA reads TGCGCCAGCAGCGCAACAGGGGGCTCCTACGAGCAGTACTTC.

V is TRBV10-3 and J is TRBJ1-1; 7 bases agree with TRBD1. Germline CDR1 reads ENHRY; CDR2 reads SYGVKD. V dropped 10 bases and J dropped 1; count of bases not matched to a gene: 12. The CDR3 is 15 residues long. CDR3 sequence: CATTFGGQSNTEAFF. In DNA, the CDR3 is TGTGCCACTACTTTTGGGGGACAGTCGAACACTGAAGCTTTCTTT.

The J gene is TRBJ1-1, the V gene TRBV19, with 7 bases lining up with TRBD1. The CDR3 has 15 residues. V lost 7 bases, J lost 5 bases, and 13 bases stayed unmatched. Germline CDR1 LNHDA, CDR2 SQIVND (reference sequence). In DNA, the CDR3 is TGTGCCAGTACCCCAACAAGGACAGGTGGGACTGAAGCTTTCTTT. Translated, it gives CASTPTRTGGTEAFF.

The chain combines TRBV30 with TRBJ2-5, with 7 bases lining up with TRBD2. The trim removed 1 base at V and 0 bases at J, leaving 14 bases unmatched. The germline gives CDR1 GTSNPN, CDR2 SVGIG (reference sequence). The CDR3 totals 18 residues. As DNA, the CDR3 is TGTGCCTGGAGTGCCTACAACCTGGGACTATCATACCAAGAGACCCAGTACTTC. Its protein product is CAWSAYNLGLSYQETQYF.

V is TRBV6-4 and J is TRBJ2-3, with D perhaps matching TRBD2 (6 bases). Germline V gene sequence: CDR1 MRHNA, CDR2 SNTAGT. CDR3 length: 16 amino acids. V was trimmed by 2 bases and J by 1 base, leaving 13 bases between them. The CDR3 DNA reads TGTGCCAGCAGTGACGGTTGGGGACTTGGCACAGATACGCAGTATTTT. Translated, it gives CASSDGWGLGTDTQYF.

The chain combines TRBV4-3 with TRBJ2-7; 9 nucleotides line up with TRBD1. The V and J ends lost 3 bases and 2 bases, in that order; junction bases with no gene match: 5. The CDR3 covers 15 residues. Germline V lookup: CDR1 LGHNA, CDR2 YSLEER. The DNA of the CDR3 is TGCGCCAGCAGCCAGAGGACAGGGGAAACCTACGAGCAGTACTTC. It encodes CASSQRTGETYEQYF.

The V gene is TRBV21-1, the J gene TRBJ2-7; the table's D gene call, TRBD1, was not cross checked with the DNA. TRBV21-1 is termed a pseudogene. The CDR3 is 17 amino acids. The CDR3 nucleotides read TGTGCCAGCACCTATGGGGGGGACAGGGGGTTATCCTACGAGCAGTACTTC. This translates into CASTYGGDRGLSYEQYF.

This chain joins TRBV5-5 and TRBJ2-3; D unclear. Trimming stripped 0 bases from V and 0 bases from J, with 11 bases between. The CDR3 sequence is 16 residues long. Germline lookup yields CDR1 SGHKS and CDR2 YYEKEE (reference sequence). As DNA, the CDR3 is TGTGCCAGCAGCTTGGCCGGTCCCCCTAGCACAGATACGCAGTATTTT. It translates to CASSLAGPPSTDTQYF. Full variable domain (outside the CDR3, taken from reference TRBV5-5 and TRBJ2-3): DAGVTQSPTHLIKTRGQQVTLRCSPISGHKSVSWYQQVLGQGPQFIFQYYEKEERGRGNFPDRFSARQFPNYSSELNVNALLLGDSALYLCASSLAGPPSTDTQYFGPGTRLTVL.

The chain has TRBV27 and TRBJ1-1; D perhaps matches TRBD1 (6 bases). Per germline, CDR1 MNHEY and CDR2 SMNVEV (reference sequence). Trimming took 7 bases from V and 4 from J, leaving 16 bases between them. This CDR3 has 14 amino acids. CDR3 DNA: TGTGCCAGCAAGCGGGGGGGCGCAGGCACTGAAGCTTTCTTT. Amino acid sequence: CASKRGGAGTEAFF.

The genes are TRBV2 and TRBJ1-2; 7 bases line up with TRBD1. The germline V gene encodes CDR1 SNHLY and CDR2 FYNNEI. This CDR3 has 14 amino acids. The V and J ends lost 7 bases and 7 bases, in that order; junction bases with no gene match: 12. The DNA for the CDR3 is TGTGCCAGCACCCTGACAGGGAAGGAGGGTGGCTACACCTTC. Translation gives CASTLTGKEGGYTF.

CDR3 sequence reads: CASSQDWALQETQYF. Here the CDR3 DNA reads TGCGCCAGCAGCCAAGATTGGGCACTCCAAGAGACCCAGTACTTC. V usage is TRBV4-3 and J usage is TRBJ2-5; D uncertain. This CDR3 has 15 amino acids. In germline, CDR1 is LGHNA, CDR2 YSLEER. V lost 0 bases, J lost 1 base, and 9 bases lay in between.

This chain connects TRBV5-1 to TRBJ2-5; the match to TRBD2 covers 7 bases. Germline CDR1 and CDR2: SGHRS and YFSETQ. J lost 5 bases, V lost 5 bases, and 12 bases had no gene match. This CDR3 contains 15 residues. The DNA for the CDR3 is TGCGCCAGCAGTTCTAGCGGAACTACGCGGGAGACCCAGTACTTC. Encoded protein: CASSSSGTTRETQYF.

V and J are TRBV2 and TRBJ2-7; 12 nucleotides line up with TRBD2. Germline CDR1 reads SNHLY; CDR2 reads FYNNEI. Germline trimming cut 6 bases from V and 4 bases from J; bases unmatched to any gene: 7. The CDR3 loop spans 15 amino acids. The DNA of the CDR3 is TGTGCCAGCAGGGCGCCGGGACTAGCGGGTTACGAGCAGTACTTC. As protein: CASRAPGLAGYEQYF. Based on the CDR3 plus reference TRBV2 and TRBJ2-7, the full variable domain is EPEVTQTPSHQVTQMGQEVILRCVPISNHLYFYWYRQILGQKVEFLVSFYNNEISEKSEIFDDQFSVERPDGSNFTLKIRSTKLEDSAMYFCASRAPGLAGYEQYFGPGTRLTVT.